This entry describes one TCR beta chain. Its antigen target is currently unknown. From each donor, an approximately 2.5 ml peripheral blood sample was collected into PAXgene tubes and kept at -80 degrees C. Without T cell sorting, total RNA was isolated from whole blood using the PAXgene blood miRNA kit on an automated QIAcube. Deep TCRalpha and TCRbeta repertoire profiling with unique molecular barcoding was performed on peripheral blood of monozygotic twin pairs concordant or discordant for inflammatory bowel disease. For every twin pair, smoking habits were documented, and each individual was categorised as a current, former or never smoker. The sample originates from a study of monozygotic twins with inflammatory bowel disease (dated by TCRdb to between 2018 and 2021). Background on the whole study: A total of 28 monozygotic twin pairs were included in the full study, comprising nine German pairs (four IBD-concordant, five IBD-discordant) and 19 IBD-discordant Danish pairs. The search for disease-associated traits relied mainly on comparing IBD patients with their genetically identical healthy co-twins within discordant pairs. Each individual had, on average, about 151 000 unique TCRalpha sequences and 181 000 unique TCRbeta sequences available for analysis.

Taken from cysteine to phenylalanine, the CDR3 has 11 residues. DNA was not recorded. The study at large found these results: Compared with healthy twins, IBD patients shared fewer clonotypes with other individuals, and the difference was most pronounced in patients with signs of disease activity. No difference in repertoire similarity was observed between concordant and discordant twins, possibly owing to limited statistical power. Because patients received different immunosuppressive treatments, the repertoires may have picked up extra background noise and variability between individuals. No single strong signal or clonotype linked to IBD turned up in the results, so the idea that one exists was not supported. The analysis was unable to tell different T cell subtypes apart. TCRbeta repertoire diversity, by inverse Simpson index, was decreased in IBD patients compared with their healthy co-twins.

Libraries came from 5' RACE. Each TCR library was prepared from around 3.5 ug of total RNA. For each sample, cDNA was synthesized in eight separate reactions using SMARTScribe reverse transcriptase. During cDNA synthesis, template switching introduced unique molecular identifiers that contained a 6-nucleotide sample barcode. TCRalpha and TCRbeta cDNA was amplified in two nested PCRs of 16 and 9 cycles, and bead purification was carried out after each PCR. Before amplification, the cDNA was both treated with uracil DNA-glycosylase and purified with the QIAquick PCR purification kit. The second PCR was the step at which Illumina TruSeq-compatible adapters and sample-specific barcodes were added. TapeStation and Qubit were used to check library quality and concentration, and 5 ng of each library went into the pool. Sequencing of pooled libraries was carried out on an Illumina HiSeq2500 single-index Rapid Run using 2 x 100 bp reads and custom sequencing primers. Processing in the source paper ran as follows. MiGEC version 1.2.6 was used for UMI-based consensus assembly to correct PCR and sequencing errors. MiXCR version 2.1.1 handled V(D)J alignment, clonotype assembly and CDR3 extraction. Normalisation of gene usage, clonotype sharing and MAIT/NKT TCR abundance was achieved by analysing the top 1000, 10 000 and 20 000 clonotypes per sample. After downsampling to 27 000 UMIs, diversity was calculated as the inverse Simpson index using the vegan R package. Paired Mann-Whitney U tests on discordant twin pairs were used, with Benjamini-Hochberg multiple-testing correction. TCRdb reprocessed the reads, so every CDR3 protein sequence counts as one entry and DNA is not shown. What appears here as the V and J calls and clone size reflects TCRdb's work, not the paper's. This sample's records show 170,000 or so distinct CDR3 sequences. The ten largest clones capture around 7.2% of the sample.

The specimen sequenced was blood. The rearrangement joined TRBV12-3 or TRBV12-4 to TRBJ2-4. This TCR came from a human donor with ulcerative colitis or Crohn's disease, or a healthy co-twin of an affected twin (not recorded which). The CDR3 protein sequence reads: CASSFSNIQYF.